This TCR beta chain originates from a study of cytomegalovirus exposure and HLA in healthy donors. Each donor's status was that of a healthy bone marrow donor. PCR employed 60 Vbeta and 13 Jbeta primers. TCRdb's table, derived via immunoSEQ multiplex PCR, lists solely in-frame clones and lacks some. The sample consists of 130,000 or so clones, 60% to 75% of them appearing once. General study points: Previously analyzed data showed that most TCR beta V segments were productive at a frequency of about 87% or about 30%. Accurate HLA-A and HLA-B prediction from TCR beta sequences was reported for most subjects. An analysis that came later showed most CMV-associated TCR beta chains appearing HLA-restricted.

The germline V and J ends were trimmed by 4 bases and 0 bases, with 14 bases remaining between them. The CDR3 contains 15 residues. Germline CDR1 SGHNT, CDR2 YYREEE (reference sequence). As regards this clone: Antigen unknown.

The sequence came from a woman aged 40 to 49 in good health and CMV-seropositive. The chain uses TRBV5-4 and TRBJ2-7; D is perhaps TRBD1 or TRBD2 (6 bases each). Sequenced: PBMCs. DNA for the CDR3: TGTGCCAGCAGCCTGGGGGGCACCTTCTCCTACGAGCAGTACTTC. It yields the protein CASSLGGTFSYEQYF.